The present T cell receptor beta chain was sequenced within a study of vaccination and CD4 T cells after COVID-19. Findings of the study overall: Nearly all convalescent vaccine-specific clones, 304 of 307, recognized only SARS-CoV-2 spike.

Cultured CD4+ T-cell DNA underwent Oncomine TCR Beta short-read sequencing. After culture, CD4+ T cells served as the source for genomic DNA extraction. TCRdb used MiXCR to reprocess the PCR reads, holding one entry per CDR3 protein. The top ten hold over 25% of the sample, which has approximately 12,000 distinct CDR3 sequences, about 57% seen once. Trimming stripped 3 bases from V and 3 bases from J, with 18 bases between. Germline CDR1 and CDR2: MNHEY and SVGEGT. This CDR3 has 16 amino acids. Note on this clonotype: What it binds is not known.

Treatment reported: approximately 9-day PBMC culture with coronavirus spike peptide pools or control peptides (ViraFEST assay). After expanding antigen-specific T cells with peptide pools, ViraFEST sequenced their TCRs. About 1.9 million PBMCs went into each well for culture with approximately 10 IU/ml IL-2 and around 10 ug/ml peptide pools. This sequence was found in a human donor who had recovered from COVID-19. The sequenced sample consisted of CD4+ T cells from blood, cultured in vitro. The chain couples TRBV6-2 or TRBV6-3 to TRBJ2-7; D not resolved. This chain's CDR3 is CASSYPMTALHYEQYF. The CDR3 bases are TGTGCCAGCAGTTATCCAATGACCGCCCTCCACTACGAGCAGTACTTC.